This T cell receptor (beta chain) derives from a study of T-cell reconstitution after alpha-beta-depleted transplantation in children. The authors prepared the TCRbeta library with unique molecular identifiers. TCRdb re-called the PCR reads with MiXCR, one entry per CDR3 protein. Among 330,000 or so distinct CDR3 sequences listed, 10% were seen once. The receptor was isolated from a human donor who donated a stem cell graft to a child with acute lymphoblastic leukemia. The sequencing here drew on PBMCs from the stem cell graft donor, taken from the stem cell graft.

CDR3: CASSYGTSGRQETQYF. The CDR3 nucleotides are TGCGCCAGCAGCTACGGGACTAGCGGGAGGCAAGAGACCCAGTACTTC. The gene calls are TRBV4-1 and TRBJ2-5, with TRBD2 matching over 15 bases. The V gene's germline CDR1 is MGHRA and CDR2 YSYEKL. This CDR3 comprises 16 residues. V was clipped by 5 bases and J by 2 bases; unmatched bases: 3.